The present entry profiles one T cell receptor (beta chain) with its context. The sample is drawn from a study of blood T cell repertoires in COVID-19. Study overall: Both acute and convalescent COVID-19 samples were obtained from the United States, Italy and Spain.

The authors' processing: By means of reference gene primer amplification, nucleated cell counts were estimated. Sequencing used immunoSEQ multiplex PCR; TCRdb keeps in-frame clones, though not all of them. V and J calls and clone size follow that table, whereas D and trimming were derived from the DNA. The sample carries about 160,000 clones, 81% recorded once. Per the germline V gene, CDR1 is LGHNA and CDR2 is YNFKEQ. V lost 5 bases to trimming and J lost 4 bases; unmatched junction nucleotides: 7. This CDR3 has 15 amino acids. Sequencing was done on a sample of PBMCs or T cells enriched from blood (not recorded which). J is TRBJ1-3 and V is TRBV4-2; 8 bases map to TRBD1. The source of this sequence is a woman in her thirties or forties with acute COVID-19. The CDR3 loop reads CASSFPGQGGNTIYF. The CDR3 DNA reads TGTGCCAGCAGCTTCCCTGGACAGGGAGGAAACACCATATATTTT.